The sample holds a few counts of the clone carrying this TCR beta chain. Template switching added a universal primer site; cDNA carried unique molecular identifiers. TCRdb reanalysed the 5' RACE reads using MiXCR and keeps one entry per CDR3 protein. The table lists about 460,000 distinct CDR3 sequences, approximately 15% of them singletons. The data belong to a study of identical twins. Trimming pared 4 bases from V and 7 bases from J, leaving 12 bases between. The CDR3 consists of 13 residues. Germline V gene lookup returns CDR1 SGHDT and CDR2 YYEEEE. This same sample was also part of a study on yellow fever vaccine responses in identical twins.

The chain carries TRBV5-6 and TRBJ2-1; no clear D gene. The sample was CD4+ T cells sorted from blood. This clonotype was sampled from a woman aged 18-29 years in good health. Here the CDR3 DNA reads TGTGCCAGCAGCGTAGGACGGCGGAATGAGCAGTTCTTC. Amino acid sequence: CASSVGRRNEQFF. Looking up the rest from reference TRBV5-6 and TRBJ2-1 gives the full variable domain: DAGVTQSPTHLIKTRGQQVTLRCSPKSGHDTVSWYQQALGQGPQFIFQYYEEEERQRGNFPDRFSGHQFPNYSSELNVNALLLGDSALYLCASSVGRRNEQFFGPGTRLTVL.